This TCR beta chain originates from a study of blood T cell repertoires in COVID-19. Trimming cost V 3 bases and J 1 base, with 7 bases left between them. The CDR3 has 14 amino acids. The germline V gene has CDR1 SGDLS and CDR2 YYNGEE. During active infection, Seattle patients enrolled and were then monitored through disease. The data were produced by immunoSEQ multiplex PCR, yet TCRdb's version contains in-frame clones alone and is incomplete. The sample lists roughly 140,000 clones; 70% to 90% were seen once. Input material: peripheral blood. The receptor's source is a woman in her sixties or seventies with COVID-19, enrolled during active disease. The chain joins TRBV9 to TRBJ2-2; D ambiguous. CDR3: CASSANLNTGELFF. CDR3 in DNA: TGTGCCAGCAGCGCGAACTTGAACACCGGGGAGCTGTTTTTT. The full variable domain, its missing parts supplied by reference TRBV9 and TRBJ2-2, is DSGVTQTPKHLITATGQRVTLRCSPRSGDLSVYWYQQSLDQGLQFLIQYYNGEERAKGNILERFSAQQFPDLHSELNLSSLELGDSALYFCASSANLNTGELFFGEGSRLTVL.